This TCR beta chain was recovered during a study of shared clonotypes between healthy human individuals. How the authors handled the data: Filtering differed for immunoSEQ, which gave only junction sequences without quality scores. The protocol was immunoSEQ multiplex PCR, while the TCRdb copy is restricted to in-frame clones and leaves out a portion. V, J and clone size are taken as reported in that table, and D and trimming were inferred from the DNA itself. The sample lists roughly 2 million clones; nearly 97% were seen once. This CDR3 comprises 13 residues. After removal of 2 bases from V and 5 bases from J, the junction contained 4 bases not matched to a gene. Germline CDR1 is SGHNT and CDR2 is YYREEE (reference sequence).

This chain joins TRBV5-4 and TRBJ2-7; 7 nucleotides agree with TRBD1. The source of this sequence is a man between 18 and 29 years old in good health. The sample consisted of naive CD4+ T cells sorted from blood. Subset described: CD45RA+ positively selected. CDR3 residues: CASSFDRAHEQYF. The CDR3 DNA sequence: TGTGCCAGCAGCTTCGACAGGGCTCACGAGCAGTACTTC.